This TCR beta chain is from a study of shared clonotypes between healthy human individuals. TCRdb keeps only in-frame clones here, not all; method: immunoSEQ multiplex PCR. The repertoire holds some 2,000,000 clones, under 97% seen once, with more than 0.1% in the top ten. To note about this clone: The germline gene is not matched at one end of the junction; a read error may be the cause.

The germline V gene encodes CDR1 SSHAT and CDR2 FNYEAQ (reference sequence). The CDR3 loop spans 12 amino acids. The sequenced sample consisted of naive CD4+ T cells sorted from blood. Noted subset: CD45RA+ positively selected. The chain combines TRBV7-7 with TRBJ2-5, with D unresolved. The receptor comes from a young man in good health. The chain's CDR3 is CASSSIRETQYF. The CDR3 DNA follows: TGTGCTAGCAGCTCGATTAGGGAGACCCAGTACTTC.